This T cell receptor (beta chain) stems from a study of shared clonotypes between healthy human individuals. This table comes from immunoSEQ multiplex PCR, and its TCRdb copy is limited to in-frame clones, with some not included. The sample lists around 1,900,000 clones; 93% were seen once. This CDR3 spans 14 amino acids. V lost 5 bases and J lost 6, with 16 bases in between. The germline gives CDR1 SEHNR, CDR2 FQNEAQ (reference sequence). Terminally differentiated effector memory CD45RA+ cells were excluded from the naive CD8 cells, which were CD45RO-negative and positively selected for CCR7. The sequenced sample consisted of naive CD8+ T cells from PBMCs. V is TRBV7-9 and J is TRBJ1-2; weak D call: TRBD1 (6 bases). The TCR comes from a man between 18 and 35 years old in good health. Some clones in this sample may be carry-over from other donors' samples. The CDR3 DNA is TGTGCCAGCAGCCCAGAGGGGGGGGCCCATGGCTACACCTTC. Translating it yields CASSPEGGAHGYTF. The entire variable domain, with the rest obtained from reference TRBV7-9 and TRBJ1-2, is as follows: DTGVSQNPRHKITKRGQNVTFRCDPISEHNRLYWYRQTLGQGPEFLTYFQNEAQLEKSRLLSDRFSAERPKGSFSTLEIQRTEQGDSAMYLCASSPEGGAHGYTFGSGTRLTVV.